Below are 29 T cell receptor beta chains sequenced from a single sample in a study of T cell repertoires in cytomegalovirus infection. The antigens for these receptors are not known. TCRdb passed the reads through MiXCR, listing each CDR3 protein once. The table includes approximately 730,000 distinct CDR3 sequences, around 35% detected once. Sample: cultured PBMCs, taken from culture after CMV antigen stimulation. These receptors were obtained from a human donor in good health (CMV status not recorded). Some clones in this sample may be carry-over from other donors' samples.

The chain is built from TRBV29-1 and TRBJ2-3; no clear D gene. The CDR3 is 10 residues long. The ends were cut back, 6 bases at V and 5 bases at J, with 6 bases in the middle. The germline gives CDR1 SQVTM, CDR2 ANQGSEA. CDR3: CSVGEDTQYF. CDR3 nucleotides: TGCAGCGTAGGTGAAGATACGCAGTATTTT.

The chain combines TRBV10-2 with TRBJ2-1; either TRBD1 or TRBD2 may fit D (5 bases each). There are 13 residues in the CDR3. V was cut by 10 bases and J by 7 bases, with 17 bases left in between. CDR1 WSHSY and CDR2 SAAADI come from the germline V gene. CDR3 sequence: CATLSARGNEQFF. CDR3 nucleotide sequence: TGCGCCACACTTAGCGCGAGGGGAAATGAGCAGTTCTTC.

This clonotype was seen a handful of times. The V gene is TRBV6-2 or TRBV6-3, the J gene TRBJ1-6, with D unclear. The CDR3 consists of 11 residues. Trimming pared 8 bases from V and 9 bases from J, leaving 8 bases between. The germline gives CDR1 MNHEY, CDR2 SVGEGT. The chain's CDR3 is CASGPISPLHF. DNA of the CDR3: TGTGCCAGCGGGCCTATTTCACCCCTCCACTTT.

This clonotype was seen ten or more times. The rearrangement uses TRBV7-8 and TRBJ1-3, with TRBD1 identical over 10 bases. V was pared by 5 bases and J by 0 bases, with 10 bases of the junction left unmatched. The CDR3 sequence is 18 residues long. Germline assignment: CDR1 SGHVS and CDR2 FQNEAQ. The CDR3 sequence: CASSRDRGPSLSGNTIYF. The CDR3 DNA is TGTGCCAGCAGCCGAGACAGGGGGCCGTCTCTCTCTGGAAACACCATATATTTT.

The chain recombines TRBV12-3 or TRBV12-4 with TRBJ1-3, with unresolved D. The CDR3 loop spans 13 amino acids. Deletions cut 8 bases from V and 1 base from J, with 9 bases between. CDR3 loop: CASLQPSGNTIYF. In nucleotides, the CDR3 is TGTGCCAGCCTGCAACCTTCTGGAAACACCATATATTTT.

The J gene is TRBJ2-2, the V gene TRBV5-4; no clear D gene. Trimming stripped 3 bases from V and 6 bases from J, with 12 bases between. CDR1 and CDR2 from the germline V gene are SGHNT and YYREEE (reference sequence). The CDR3 sequence is 14 residues long. The CDR3 DNA reads TGTGCCAGCAGCTCCGTTCCCCTCCCCGGGGAGCTGTTTTTT. Translated: CASSSVPLPGELFF.

The chain recombines TRBV7-9 with TRBJ2-3; 9 nucleotides agree with TRBD2. The junction had 23 bases not matched to a gene; V was cut back by 5 bases and J by 2 bases. This CDR3 comprises 21 residues. CDR1 and CDR2 from the germline V gene are SEHNR and FQNEAQ (reference sequence). CDR3 sequence reads: CASSHTSGRLSGGLLTDTQYF. CDR3 DNA sequence: TGTGCCAGCAGCCACACCTCGGGACGACTGAGCGGGGGGCTCCTCACAGATACGCAGTATTTT.

V and J are TRBV28 and TRBJ1-1, with a tentative D call TRBD1 (5 bases). Trimming removed 4 bases at V and 0 bases at J, with 18 bases between. Germline CDR1 reads MDHEN; CDR2 reads SYDVKM. This CDR3 is 17 amino acids long. CDR3 DNA: TGTGCCAGCAGTTCACCGGGACGGCGGGGCATGAACACTGAAGCTTTCTTT. Translating it yields CASSSPGRRGMNTEAFF.

This clonotype was seen more than once but under ten times. V and J are TRBV20-1 and TRBJ1-1; D possibly corresponds to TRBD1 (6 bases). Germline V gene lookup returns CDR1 DFQATT and CDR2 SNEGSKA (reference sequence). With 6 bases removed from V and 6 bases from J, the gap between germline ends came to 14 bases. This CDR3 spans 12 amino acids. CDR3 DNA: TGCAGTGCGGGGACCGGGACACCTGAAGCTTTCTTT. The encoded protein is CSAGTGTPEAFF.

The V gene is TRBV20-1, the J gene TRBJ1-4; D call uncertain. The germline V gene has CDR1 DFQATT and CDR2 SNEGSKA (reference sequence). This CDR3 spans 12 amino acids. CDR3 bases: TGCACTGTTGTGGCAACTAATGAAAAACTGTTTTTT. Residues: CTVVATNEKLFF.

The rearrangement links TRBV19 to TRBJ1-2, with TRBD1 identical over 9 bases. This CDR3 is built from 13 residues. V trimming: 6 bases; J trimming: 8 bases; junction bases outside the gene matches: 7. Germline values: CDR1 LNHDA, CDR2 SQIVND (reference sequence). CDR3 nucleotide sequence: TGTGCCAGTAGCCCTGACAGGGGGTCAGGCTACACCTTC. It translates to CASSPDRGSGYTF.

This rearrangement joins TRBV7-2 to TRBJ1-2; 8 nucleotides agree with TRBD1. The junction had 5 bases not matched to a gene; V was cut back by 4 bases and J by 4 bases. Germline V gene lookup returns CDR1 SGHTA and CDR2 FQGNSA. The length of the CDR3 is 14 residues. The chain's CDR3 is CASSWTGLGYGYTF. The CDR3 DNA is TGTGCCAGCAGCTGGACAGGGTTGGGCTATGGCTACACCTTC.

CDR3 loop: CASSPKLAGHNEQFF. The CDR3 bases are TGCGCCAGCAGCCCGAAACTAGCGGGACACAATGAGCAGTTCTTC. This chain joins TRBV4-3 and TRBJ2-1; TRBD2 matches at 10 bases. With V trimmed by 4 bases and J by 5 bases, 5 bases remained unmatched. Germline V gives CDR1 LGHNA, CDR2 YSLEER. The CDR3 runs to 15 residues.

There are a few counts of this clonotype. This chain uses TRBV28 with TRBJ2-3; 7 nucleotides match TRBD2. V lost 2 bases, J lost 7 bases, and 12 bases stayed unmatched. The CDR3 is 16 residues long. The germline V gene has CDR1 MDHEN and CDR2 SYDVKM. This CDR3 is CASSLRRLGGGNTQYF. The CDR3 bases are TGTGCCAGCAGTTTACGGAGGTTGGGCGGGGGAAATACGCAGTATTTT. Filled out from reference TRBV28 and TRBJ2-3, the complete variable domain reads DVKVTQSSRYLVKRTGEKVFLECVQDMDHENMFWYRQDPGLGLRLIYFSYDVKMKEKGDIPEGYSVSREKKERFSLILESASTNQTSMYLCASSLRRLGGGNTQYFGPGTRLTVL.

The chain joins TRBV6-2 or TRBV6-3 to TRBJ2-7; 9 nucleotides line up with TRBD1. There are 15 residues in the CDR3. Germline V lookup: CDR1 MNHEY, CDR2 SVGEGT. V was clipped by 4 bases and J by 2 bases; unmatched bases: 6. This CDR3 reads CASSLGQGKTYEQYF. Here the CDR3 DNA reads TGTGCCAGCAGTTTAGGACAGGGGAAGACCTACGAGCAGTACTTC.

The genes are TRBV6-6 and TRBJ2-3; D is unclear. V was cut by 5 bases and J by 8 bases, with 8 bases left in between. The CDR3 loop spans 11 amino acids. Germline V gives CDR1 MNHNY, CDR2 SVGAGI (reference sequence). The CDR3 region has the DNA TGTGCCAGCAGTCGGTTGGGTACGCAGTATTTT. Its protein is CASSRLGTQYF.

The rearrangement links TRBV7-9 to TRBJ2-1; TRBD1 agrees at 7 bases. Losses at the gene ends were 9 bases for V and 5 bases for J; bases not matched to a gene: 4. Germline V gene sequence: CDR1 SEHNR, CDR2 FQNEAQ (reference sequence). This CDR3 is built from 12 residues. The CDR3 here is CASGQDHNEQFF. Written as DNA, the CDR3 is TGTGCCAGTGGACAGGACCACAATGAGCAGTTCTTC.

The chain recombines TRBV7-7 with TRBJ1-1, with D maybe TRBD1 (5 bases). CDR1 SSHAT and CDR2 FNYEAQ come from the germline V gene (reference sequence). The CDR3 runs to 14 residues. V lost 5 bases, J lost 1 base, and 11 bases lay in between. The CDR3 loop is CASSPLGENTEAFF. CDR3 sequence (DNA): TGTGCCAGCAGCCCCCTGGGGGAGAACACTGAAGCTTTCTTT. Full variable domain (outside the CDR3, taken from reference TRBV7-7 and TRBJ1-1): GAGVSQSPRYKVTKRGQDVTLRCDPISSHATLYWYQQALGQGPEFLTYFNYEAQPDKSGLPSDRFSAERPEGSISTLTIQRTEQRDSAMYRCASSPLGENTEAFFGQGTRLTVV.

The genes are TRBV18 and TRBJ2-7; D possibly corresponds to TRBD2 (5 bases). Per the germline V gene, CDR1 is KGHSH and CDR2 is LQKENI. Trimming removed 4 bases from V and 3 bases from J, with 10 bases in between. The CDR3 totals 13 residues. CDR3 loop: CASSHGDNYEQYF. DNA for the CDR3: TGTGCCAGCTCACACGGGGATAACTACGAGCAGTACTTC.

This clonotype was seen only a few times. The V call is TRBV4-1, the J call TRBJ2-7; D is perhaps TRBD2 (6 bases). Deletions cut 4 bases from V and 6 bases from J, with 19 bases between. The germline V gene has CDR1 MGHRA and CDR2 YSYEKL. CDR3 size: 15 residues. The CDR3 loop reads CASSLMLDYGIEQYF. In nucleotides, the CDR3 is TGCGCCAGCAGCCTGATGTTGGACTATGGGATCGAGCAGTACTTC.

This clonotype was seen a handful of times. The chain carries TRBV14 and TRBJ2-1; the D gene is possibly TRBD2 (6 bases). V shed 0 bases and J shed 8 bases, with 8 bases lying between them. Looked up from germline, CDR1 is SGHDN and CDR2 is FVKESK. The CDR3 contains 13 residues. The CDR3 is CASSQDWEDEQFF. The CDR3 DNA reads as TGTGCCAGCAGCCAAGATTGGGAGGATGAGCAGTTCTTC. Full variable domain (outside the CDR3, taken from reference TRBV14 and TRBJ2-1): EAGVTQFPSHSVIEKGQTVTLRCDPISGHDNLYWYRRVMGKEIKFLLHFVKESKQDESGMPNNRFLAERTGGTYSTLKVQPAELEDSGVYFCASSQDWEDEQFFGPGTRLTVL.

V and J are TRBV12-3 or TRBV12-4 and TRBJ1-2, with TRBD1 as a possible D gene (5 bases). The V gene lost 6 bases and the J gene lost 12 bases, with 20 bases spanning the gap. This CDR3 has 13 amino acids. CDR3: CASRPGHGYVDTF. The CDR3, as DNA: TGTGCCAGCAGGCCCGGACACGGATATGTTGACACCTTC.

This clonotype was counted a few times. This chain links TRBV2 with TRBJ1-5; tentatively, D is TRBD1 (5 bases). The CDR3 sequence is 14 residues long. The germline gives CDR1 SNHLY, CDR2 FYNNEI. V was pared by 4 bases and J by 3 bases, with 10 bases between. The CDR3 loop reads CASSGGRLNQPQHF. In nucleotides, the CDR3 is TGTGCCAGCAGTGGGGGGAGGCTCAATCAGCCCCAGCATTTT.

This clonotype has more than one count but fewer than ten. V usage is TRBV2 and J usage is TRBJ1-2, with D tentatively TRBD1 (5 bases). Between the trimmed V and J ends, which lost 9 bases and 2 bases, there was a span of 10 bases. The germline CDR1 and CDR2 sequences are SNHLY and FYNNEI. This CDR3 is built from 12 residues. This CDR3 reads CASIRGNYGYTF. CDR3 coding DNA: TGTGCCAGTATTAGGGGAAACTATGGCTACACCTTC.

The table lists this clonotype with a few counts. This chain uses TRBV7-8 with TRBJ2-7, with unresolved D. Germline assignment: CDR1 SGHVS and CDR2 FQNEAQ. CDR3 length: 13 amino acids. The V end was cut by 1 base, the J end by 2 bases, with 6 bases between. The CDR3 sequence is CASSLGKAYEQYF. Written as DNA, the CDR3 is TGTGCCAGCAGCTTAGGCAAAGCCTACGAGCAGTACTTC.

This clonotype was picked up a small number of times. The gene calls are TRBV7-2 and TRBJ2-1; 15 nucleotides agree with TRBD2. CDR3 length: 18 amino acids. The junction had 6 bases not matched to a gene; V was cut back by 2 bases and J by 4 bases. Germline-derived CDR1 and CDR2 are SGHTA and FQGNSA. The CDR3 spells CASSLQGLAGGGYNEQFF. CDR3 in DNA: TGTGCCAGCAGCTTACAAGGACTAGCGGGGGGGGGGTACAATGAGCAGTTCTTC.

This clonotype has a handful of counts. The chain uses TRBV12-3 or TRBV12-4 and TRBJ1-2; 12 nucleotides align to TRBD1. This CDR3 region has 14 residues. V shed 6 bases and J 12 bases; nucleotides not matched to a gene: 11. CDR3 in DNA: TGTGCCAGCAGCCCCGGGACAGGGGGCTTGAGGGACACCTTC. Residues: CASSPGTGGLRDTF.

The J gene is TRBJ2-5, the V gene TRBV7-2; 12 bases align to TRBD2. The trim removed 3 bases at V and 2 bases at J, leaving 13 bases unmatched. The CDR3 loop spans 19 amino acids. The germline V gene has CDR1 SGHTA and CDR2 FQGNSA. The CDR3 DNA reads as TGTGCCAGCAGCTTTTTTAGGGTGACTAGCGGGAGAGGACAAGAGACCCAGTACTTC. Protein: CASSFFRVTSGRGQETQYF. The variable domain in full, completed from reference TRBV7-2 and TRBJ2-5, reads GAGVSQSPSNKVTEKGKDVELRCDPISGHTALYWYRQSLGQGLEFLIYFQGNSAPDKSGLPSDRFSAERTGGSVSTLTIQRTQQEDSAVYLCASSFFRVTSGRGQETQYFGPGTRLLVL.

The V call is TRBV12-3 or TRBV12-4, the J call TRBJ2-7; 9 bases match TRBD2. The length of the CDR3 is 14 residues. After removal of 6 bases from V and 2 bases from J, the junction contained 5 bases not matched to a gene. The DNA of the CDR3 is TGTGCCAGCAGAAGCGGGAGGCACCCCTACGAGCAGTACTTC. This codes for CASRSGRHPYEQYF.